This TCR beta chain was documented in a study of blood T cell repertoires in COVID-19. As for the study in general: Spain, Italy and the United States supplied samples that represented acute and convalescent COVID-19.

The authors' processing: Amplified reference gene primers provided the basis for estimating nucleated cell counts. Assay used: immunoSEQ multiplex PCR; TCRdb lists only in-frame clones, some missing. The D gene and trimming were derived from the DNA, and the V and J assignments and clone size from that table. Seen here are about 200,000 clones, roughly 90% observed once, and the top ten hold 0.7% to 0.95%. Sequenced material: peripheral blood. The sequence came from a woman aged 70 to 79 with acute or convalescent COVID-19.

The DNA of the CDR3 is TGTGCCTCGCGGATTAGCAGGGCAACTAATGAAAAACTGTTTTTT. Translation: CASRISRATNEKLFF. The gene calls are TRBV2 and TRBJ1-4, with D possibly matching TRBD1 (5 bases). The germline V and J ends were trimmed by 11 bases and 0 bases, with 16 bases remaining between them. Germline-derived CDR1 and CDR2 are SNHLY and FYNNEI. CDR3 size: 15 residues. Full variable domain (remainder filled in from reference TRBV2 and TRBJ1-4): EPEVTQTPSHQVTQMGQEVILRCVPISNHLYFYWYRQILGQKVEFLVSFYNNEISEKSEIFDDQFSVERPDGSNFTLKIRSTKLEDSAMYFCASRISRATNEKLFFGSGTQLSVL.